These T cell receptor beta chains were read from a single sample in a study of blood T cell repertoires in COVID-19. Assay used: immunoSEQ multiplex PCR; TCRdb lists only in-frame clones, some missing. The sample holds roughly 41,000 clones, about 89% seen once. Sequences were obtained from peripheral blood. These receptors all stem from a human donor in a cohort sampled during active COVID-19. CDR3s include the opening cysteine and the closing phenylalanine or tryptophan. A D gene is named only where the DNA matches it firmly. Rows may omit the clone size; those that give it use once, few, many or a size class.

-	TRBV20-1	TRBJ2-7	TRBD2	CSASQREYTEQYF	TGCAGTGCGAGTCAGCGGGAGTACACGGAGCAGTACTTC
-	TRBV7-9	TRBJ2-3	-	CASRSTGTLGDTQYF	TGTGCCAGCAGATCTACCGGGACACTCGGAGATACGCAGTATTTT
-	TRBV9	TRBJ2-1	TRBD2	CASSYSSGSNNEQFF	TGTGCCAGCAGCTATTCTAGCGGATCAAACAATGAGCAGTTCTTC
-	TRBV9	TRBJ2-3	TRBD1	CASSVEGQGLLSTDTQYF	TGTGCCAGCAGCGTAGAGGGACAGGGGCTTCTTAGCACAGATACGCAGTATTTT
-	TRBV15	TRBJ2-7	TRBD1	CATSRGQGGSYEQYF	TGTGCCACCAGCAGGGGACAGGGAGGCTCCTACGAGCAGTACTTC
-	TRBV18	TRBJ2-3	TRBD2	CASSPALAGGTDTQYF	TGTGCCAGCTCACCTGCGCTAGCGGGAGGAACAGATACGCAGTATTTT
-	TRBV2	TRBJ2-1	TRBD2	CASSEVGLRGDEQFF	TGTGCCAGCAGTGAGGTGGGACTCCGGGGGGATGAGCAGTTCTTC
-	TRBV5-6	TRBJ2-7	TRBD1	CASSLVTGGPYEQYF	TGTGCCAGCAGCTTGGTCACAGGGGGACCCTACGAGCAGTACTTC
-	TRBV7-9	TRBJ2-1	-	CAIPSPATRERNEQFF	TGTGCCATCCCCTCTCCCGCGACTAGGGAGCGCAATGAGCAGTTCTTC
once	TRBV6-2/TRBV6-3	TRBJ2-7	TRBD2	CASSGPGTSGPYEQYF	TGTGCCAGCAGTGGCCCCGGGACTAGCGGCCCCTACGAGCAGTACTTC
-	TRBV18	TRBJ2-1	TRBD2	CASSPGLAGRNEQFF	TGTGCCAGCTCACCGGGACTAGCGGGACGCAATGAGCAGTTCTTC
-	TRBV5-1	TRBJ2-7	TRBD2	CASSLAGGIQAGAGEQYF	TGCGCCAGCAGCTTGGCCGGTGGGATTCAAGCGGGAGCGGGGGAGCAGTACTTC
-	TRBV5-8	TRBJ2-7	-	CASSWPDRAYEQYF	TGTGCCAGCAGCTGGCCCGACAGAGCCTACGAGCAGTACTTC
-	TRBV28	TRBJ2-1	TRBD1	CASSRDRNEQFF	TGTGCCAGCAGTAGGGACAGAAATGAGCAGTTCTTC
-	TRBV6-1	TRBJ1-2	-	CASSEVPGFNYGYTF	TGTGCCAGCAGTGAAGTTCCAGGGTTTAACTATGGCTACACCTTC
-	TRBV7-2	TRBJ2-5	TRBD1	CASSFRQGVETQYF	TGTGCCAGCAGCTTCAGACAGGGGGTAGAGACCCAGTACTTC
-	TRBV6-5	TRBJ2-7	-	CASSSPGRSYEQYF	TGTGCCAGCAGCTCACCCGGGAGATCCTACGAGCAGTACTTC
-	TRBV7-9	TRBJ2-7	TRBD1	CASSLTGQGSYEQYF	TGTGCCAGCAGTTTAACCGGACAGGGATCCTACGAGCAGTACTTC
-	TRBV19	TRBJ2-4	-	CASSSSAAKNIQYF	TGTGCCAGTAGTTCTTCAGCGGCCAAAAACATTCAGTACTTC
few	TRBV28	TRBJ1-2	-	CASRQRPEGYTF	TGTGCCAGCCGGCAGCGACCAGAGGGCTACACCTTC
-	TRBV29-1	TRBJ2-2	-	CSVGTLNTGELFF	TGCAGCGTAGGGACTTTAAACACCGGGGAGCTGTTTTTT
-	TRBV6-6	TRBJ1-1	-	CASSPGKGVSTEAFF	TGTGCCAGCAGTCCTGGAAAGGGGGTTAGCACTGAAGCTTTCTTT
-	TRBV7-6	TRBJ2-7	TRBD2	CASSLLTSGRSEQYF	TGTGCCAGCAGCCTTCTGACTAGCGGGAGAAGCGAGCAGTACTTC